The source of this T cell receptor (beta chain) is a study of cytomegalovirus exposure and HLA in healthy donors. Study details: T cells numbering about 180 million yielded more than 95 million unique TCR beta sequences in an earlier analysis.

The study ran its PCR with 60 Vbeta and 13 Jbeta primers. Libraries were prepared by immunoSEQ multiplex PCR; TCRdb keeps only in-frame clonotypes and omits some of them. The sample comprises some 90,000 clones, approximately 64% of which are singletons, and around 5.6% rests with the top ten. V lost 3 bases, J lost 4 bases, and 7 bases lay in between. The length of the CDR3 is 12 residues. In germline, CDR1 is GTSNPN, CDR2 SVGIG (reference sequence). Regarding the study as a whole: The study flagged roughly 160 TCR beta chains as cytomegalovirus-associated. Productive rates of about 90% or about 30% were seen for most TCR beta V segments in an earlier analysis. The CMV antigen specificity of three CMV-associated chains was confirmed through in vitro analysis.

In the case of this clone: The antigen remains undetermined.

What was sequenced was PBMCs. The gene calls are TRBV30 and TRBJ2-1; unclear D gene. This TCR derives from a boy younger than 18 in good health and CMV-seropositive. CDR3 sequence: CAWSDNYNEQFF. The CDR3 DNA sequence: TGTGCCTGGAGCGACAATTACAATGAGCAGTTCTTC.